This T cell receptor (beta chain) emerged from a study of vaccination and CD4 T cells after COVID-19. Background on the study: Spike peptides, overlapping and drawn from SARS-CoV-2, HCoV-NL63, HCoV-OC43 and HCoV-229E, were used to stimulate cells. Culture controls were given either a CEFX pool, an HIV-1 Nef pool, or no peptide.

The CDR3 consists of 13 residues. The J segment lost 4 bases and the V segment lost 7 bases, leaving 8 bases of the junction unmatched. Germline V gene sequence: CDR1 SQVTM, CDR2 ANQGSEA. Sequenced with the Oncomine TCR Beta short-read assay was DNA taken from cultured CD4+ T cells. MiXCR, run by TCRdb on the PCR reads, gives a single entry per CDR3 protein. Here the sample spans about 20,000 distinct CDR3 sequences, around 44% being singletons. Findings and limits, study-wide: The median SARS-CoV-2-reactive clonotype number increased from approximately 21 to 38, without statistical significance.

As concerns this clonotype: Its antigen is not identified.

The treatment is: 10-day PBMC culture with coronavirus spike peptide pools or control peptides (ViraFEST assay). Wells contained 1.9 million or so PBMCs each, and these were cultured with about 9.9 IU/ml IL-2 and around 10 ug/ml peptide pools. The rearrangement uses TRBV29-1 and TRBJ1-1; 8 nucleotides line up with TRBD1. The sequencing sample was made of CD4+ T cells from blood, cultured in vitro. The receptor's source is a human donor who had recovered from COVID-19. The CDR3 loop reads CSARQGTGTEAFF. As DNA, the CDR3 is TGCAGCGCCAGACAGGGGACCGGCACTGAAGCTTTCTTT. The whole variable domain, remainder taken from reference TRBV29-1 and TRBJ1-1, is SAVISQKPSRDICQRGTSLTIQCQVDSQVTMMFWYRQQPGQSLTLIATANQGSEATYESGFVIDKFPISRPNLTFSTLTVSNMSPEDSSIYLCSARQGTGTEAFFGQGTRLTVV.